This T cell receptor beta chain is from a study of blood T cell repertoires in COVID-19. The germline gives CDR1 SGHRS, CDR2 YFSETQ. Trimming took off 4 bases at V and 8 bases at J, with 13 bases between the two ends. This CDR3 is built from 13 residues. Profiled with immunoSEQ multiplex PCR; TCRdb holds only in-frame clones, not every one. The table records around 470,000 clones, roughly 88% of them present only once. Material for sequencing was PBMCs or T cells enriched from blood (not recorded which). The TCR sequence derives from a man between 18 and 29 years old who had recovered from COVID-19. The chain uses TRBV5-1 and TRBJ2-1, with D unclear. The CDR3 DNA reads TGCGCCAGCAGCCTCTCCGTTTACTATGAGCAGTTCTTC. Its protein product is CASSLSVYYEQFF. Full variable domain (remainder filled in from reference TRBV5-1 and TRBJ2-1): KAGVTQTPRYLIKTRGQQVTLSCSPISGHRSVSWYQQTPGQGLQFLFEYFSETQRNKGNFPGRFSGRQFSNSRSEMNVSTLELGDSALYLCASSLSVYYEQFFGPGTRLTVL.